This is a list of T cell receptor beta chains from one sample in a study of blood T cell repertoires in COVID-19. Sequencing was performed with immunoSEQ multiplex PCR; in TCRdb, only in-frame clones are kept and a portion is missing. The sample comprises roughly 380,000 clones, around 85% of which are singletons, and 3.6% rests with the top ten. The material sequenced was peripheral blood. These receptors originate from a woman between 18 and 30 years old with acute or convalescent COVID-19. CDR3s leave out the opening cysteine and the closing phenylalanine or tryptophan. Where a row states a size, it is once, few, many or the class of an expanded clone; other rows omit it.

v_gene: TRBV12-3/TRBV12-4
abundance: NA
len: 11
CDR3aa: ASSPAKDGGYT

v_gene: TRBV19
abundance: NA
len: 12
CDR3aa: ASMPGTGYNEQF

v_gene: TRBV9
abundance: NA
len: 13
CDR3aa: ASSAGDNMNTEAF

v_gene: TRBV28
abundance: NA
len: 12
CDR3aa: ASSSGLPTYEQF

v_gene: TRBV29-1
abundance: once
len: 11
CDR3aa: SVEGTTEYEQY

v_gene: TRBV7-9
abundance: NA
len: 12
CDR3aa: ASSLVGVNSPLH

v_gene: TRBV19
abundance: NA
len: 12
CDR3aa: ATATGVSNQPQH

v_gene: TRBV6-1
abundance: NA
len: 16
CDR3aa: ASSEKGKGGANLDTIY

v_gene: TRBV19
abundance: NA
len: 11
CDR3aa: ASGDRAYQPQH

v_gene: TRBV30
abundance: NA
len: 11
CDR3aa: AWSVSRFYGYT

v_gene: TRBV11-2
abundance: NA
len: 13
CDR3aa: ASSKEAGLQYEQY

v_gene: TRBV25-1
abundance: once
len: 14
CDR3aa: ASSESFPGGNTEAF

v_gene: TRBV6-2/TRBV6-3
abundance: NA
len: 11
CDR3aa: ASSYLPSGELF

v_gene: TRBV6-5
abundance: NA
len: 13
CDR3aa: ASSHLGSSGNTIY

v_gene: TRBV9
abundance: NA
len: 12
CDR3aa: ASSEASGSYEQY

v_gene: TRBV29-1
abundance: NA
len: 16
CDR3aa: SAEDWGSSGRPQETQY

v_gene: TRBV5-3
abundance: NA
len: 14
CDR3aa: ARSLRGGTRNQPQH

v_gene: TRBV9
abundance: NA
len: 13
CDR3aa: ASSPRTSGQETQY

v_gene: TRBV19
abundance: NA
len: 12
CDR3aa: ASSARKGYNEQF

v_gene: TRBV28
abundance: NA
len: 13
CDR3aa: ASSYGTGQNSPLH

v_gene: TRBV10-3
abundance: NA
len: 9
CDR3aa: AISQGPEAF

v_gene: TRBV10-1
abundance: NA
len: 12
CDR3aa: ASRDSELTDTQY

v_gene: TRBV27
abundance: NA
len: 14
CDR3aa: ASSLAVPGVNTEAF

v_gene: TRBV7-9
abundance: NA
len: 14
CDR3aa: ASSLALSGVMETQY

v_gene: TRBV7-9
abundance: NA
len: 12
CDR3aa: ASNVGQGLYGYT